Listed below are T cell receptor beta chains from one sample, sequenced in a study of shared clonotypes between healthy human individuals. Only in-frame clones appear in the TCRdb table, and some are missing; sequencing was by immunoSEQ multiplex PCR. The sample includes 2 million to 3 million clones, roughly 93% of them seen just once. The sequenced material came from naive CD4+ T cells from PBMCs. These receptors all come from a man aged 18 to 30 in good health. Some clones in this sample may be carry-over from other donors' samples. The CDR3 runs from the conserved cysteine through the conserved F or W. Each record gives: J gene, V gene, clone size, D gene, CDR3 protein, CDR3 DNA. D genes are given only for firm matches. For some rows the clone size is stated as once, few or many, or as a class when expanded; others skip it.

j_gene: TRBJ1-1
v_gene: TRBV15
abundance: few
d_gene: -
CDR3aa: CATSRDRGYTEAFF
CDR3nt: TGTGCCACCAGCAGAGATAGGGGGTACACTGAAGCTTTCTTT

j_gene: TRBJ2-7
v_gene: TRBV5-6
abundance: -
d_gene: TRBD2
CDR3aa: CASSRWGRVSYEQYF
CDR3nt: TGTGCCAGCAGCCGATGGGGGAGGGTCTCCTACGAGCAGTACTTC

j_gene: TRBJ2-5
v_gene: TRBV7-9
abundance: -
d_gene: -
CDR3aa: CASSFRALQETQYF
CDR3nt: TGTGCCAGCAGCTTTCGGGCACTCCAAGAGACCCAGTACTTC

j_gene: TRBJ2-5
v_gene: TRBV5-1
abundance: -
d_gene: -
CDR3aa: CASSSGGGQETQYF
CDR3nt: TGCGCCAGCAGCTCAGGGGGAGGACAAGAGACCCAGTACTTC

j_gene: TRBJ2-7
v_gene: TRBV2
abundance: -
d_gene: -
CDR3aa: CASSEGGRSYEQYF
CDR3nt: TGTGCCAGCAGTGAGGGGGGCAGGTCCTACGAGCAGTACTTC

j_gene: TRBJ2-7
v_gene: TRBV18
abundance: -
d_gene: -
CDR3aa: CASSPGGAGGNEQYF
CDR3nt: TGTGCCAGCTCACCAGGGGGGGCCGGAGGAAACGAGCAGTACTTC

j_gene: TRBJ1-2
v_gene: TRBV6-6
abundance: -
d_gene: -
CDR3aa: CASSYTSINYGYTF
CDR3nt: TGTGCCAGCAGTTATACGTCGATTAACTATGGCTACACCTTC

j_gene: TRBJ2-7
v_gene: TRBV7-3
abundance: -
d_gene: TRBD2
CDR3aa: CASSLTASGSEQYF
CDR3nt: TGTGCCAGCAGCTTAACGGCTAGCGGGAGCGAGCAGTACTTC

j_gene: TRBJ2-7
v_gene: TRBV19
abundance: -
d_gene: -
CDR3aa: CASSTRLSLPYEQYF
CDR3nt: TGTGCCAGTAGTACCAGACTGTCCCTCCCCTACGAGCAGTACTTC

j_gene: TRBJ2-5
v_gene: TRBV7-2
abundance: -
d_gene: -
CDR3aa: CASSFNRVETQYF
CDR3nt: TGTGCCAGCAGCTTTAATAGGGTGGAGACCCAGTACTTC

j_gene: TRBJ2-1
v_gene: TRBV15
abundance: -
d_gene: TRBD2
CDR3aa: CATSNIAGSDEQFF
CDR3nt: TGTGCCACCAGCAATATAGCGGGTAGCGATGAGCAGTTCTTC

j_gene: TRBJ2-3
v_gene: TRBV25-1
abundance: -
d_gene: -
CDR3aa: CASSDIRSTDTQYF
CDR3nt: TGTGCCAGCAGTGATATCAGAAGCACAGATACGCAGTATTTT

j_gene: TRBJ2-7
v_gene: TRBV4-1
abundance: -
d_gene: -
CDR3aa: CASSHSSLFGYEQYF
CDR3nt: TGCGCCAGCAGCCACTCTAGTCTTTTTGGGTACGAGCAGTACTTC

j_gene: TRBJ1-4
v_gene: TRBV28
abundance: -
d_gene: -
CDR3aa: CASSSRGGTNEKLFF
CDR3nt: TGTGCCAGCAGCTCCCGTGGGGGAACTAATGAAAAACTGTTTTTT

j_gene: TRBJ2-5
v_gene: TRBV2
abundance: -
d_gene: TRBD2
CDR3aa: CGTSGEETQYF
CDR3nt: TGTGGGACTAGCGGGGAAGAGACCCAGTACTTC

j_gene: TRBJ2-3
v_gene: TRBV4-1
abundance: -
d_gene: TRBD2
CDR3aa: CASSQRLAGEFADTQYF
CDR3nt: TGCGCCAGCAGCCAACGACTAGCGGGAGAGTTCGCAGATACGCAGTATTTT

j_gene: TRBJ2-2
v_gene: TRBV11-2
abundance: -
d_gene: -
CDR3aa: CASSFWGRSTGELFF
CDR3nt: TGTGCCAGCAGCTTTTGGGGGAGGAGCACCGGGGAGCTGTTTTTT

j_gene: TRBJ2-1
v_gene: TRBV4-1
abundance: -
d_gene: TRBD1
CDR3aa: CASSPGQGVRNEQFF
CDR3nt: TGCGCCAGCAGCCCAGGACAGGGGGTGCGGAATGAGCAGTTCTTC

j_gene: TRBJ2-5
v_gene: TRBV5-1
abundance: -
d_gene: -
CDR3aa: CASSLGTEETQYF
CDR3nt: TGCGCCAGCAGCCTCGGGACGGAGGAGACCCAGTACTTC

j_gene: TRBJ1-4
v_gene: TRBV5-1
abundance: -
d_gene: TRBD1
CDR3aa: CASSLVEGAGEKLFF
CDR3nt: TGCGCCAGCAGCTTGGTGGAGGGGGCAGGGGAAAAACTGTTTTTT

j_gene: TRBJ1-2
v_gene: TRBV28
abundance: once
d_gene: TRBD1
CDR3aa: CASTRTGGSYGYTF
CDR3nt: TGTGCCAGCACTAGGACAGGGGGCTCCTATGGCTACACCTTC

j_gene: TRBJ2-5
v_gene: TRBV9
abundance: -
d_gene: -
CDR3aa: CASSVALQVQETQYF
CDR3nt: TGTGCCAGCAGCGTAGCGCTACAGGTGCAAGAGACCCAGTACTTC

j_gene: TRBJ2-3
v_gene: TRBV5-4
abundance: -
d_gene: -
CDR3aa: CASSLTHTDTQYF
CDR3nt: TGTGCCAGCAGCCTTACACACACAGATACGCAGTATTTT

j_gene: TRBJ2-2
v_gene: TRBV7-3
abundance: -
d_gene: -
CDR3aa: CASSLFPPRVGTGELFF
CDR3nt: TGTGCCAGCAGCTTATTTCCCCCCAGGGTTGGCACCGGGGAGCTGTTTTTT

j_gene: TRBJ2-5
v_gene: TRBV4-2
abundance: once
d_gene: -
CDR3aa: CASSQDTLWAQYF
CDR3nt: TGTGCCAGCAGCCAAGATACTCTTTGGGCCCAGTACTTC

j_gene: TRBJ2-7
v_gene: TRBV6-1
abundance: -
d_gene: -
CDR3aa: CASSALRRSYEQYF
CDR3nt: TGTGCCAGCAGTGCCTTACGGAGATCCTACGAGCAGTACTTC

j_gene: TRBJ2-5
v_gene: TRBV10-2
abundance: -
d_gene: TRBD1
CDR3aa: CASRVTGVQETQYF
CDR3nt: TGCGCCAGCAGAGTTACAGGGGTCCAAGAGACCCAGTACTTC

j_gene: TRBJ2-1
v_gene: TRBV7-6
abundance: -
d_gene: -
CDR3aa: CASIAGTVGYNEQFF
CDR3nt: TGTGCCAGCATTGCCGGGACTGTCGGCTACAATGAGCAGTTCTTC

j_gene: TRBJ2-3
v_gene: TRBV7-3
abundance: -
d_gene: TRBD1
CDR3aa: CASSPTGVGDTQYF
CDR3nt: TGTGCCAGCAGCCCCACAGGGGTGGGAGATACGCAGTATTTT

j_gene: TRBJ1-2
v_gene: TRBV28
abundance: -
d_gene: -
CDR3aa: CASSLGGNYGYTF
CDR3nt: TGTGCCAGCAGTTTAGGCGGTAACTATGGCTACACCTTC

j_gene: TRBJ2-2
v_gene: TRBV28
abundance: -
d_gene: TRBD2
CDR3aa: CASTLAGVGTGELFF
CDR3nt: TGTGCCAGCACCTTAGCGGGAGTAGGCACCGGGGAGCTGTTTTTT

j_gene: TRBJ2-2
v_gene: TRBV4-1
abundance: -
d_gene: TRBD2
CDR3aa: CASSQVGLAGGPGTGELFF
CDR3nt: TGCGCCAGCAGCCAGGTCGGACTAGCGGGAGGGCCAGGGACCGGGGAGCTGTTTTTT

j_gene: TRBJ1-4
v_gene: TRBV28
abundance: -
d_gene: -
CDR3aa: CASSFGGGSEKLFF
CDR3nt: TGTGCCAGCAGTTTTGGGGGTGGCTCAGAAAAACTGTTTTTT

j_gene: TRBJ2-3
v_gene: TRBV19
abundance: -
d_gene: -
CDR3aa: CASTHRGTSPGFTDTQYF
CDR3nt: TGTGCCAGTACCCACAGGGGGACTAGTCCTGGGTTCACAGATACGCAGTATTTT

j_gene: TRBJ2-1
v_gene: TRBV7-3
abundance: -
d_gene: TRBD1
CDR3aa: CASSQTGGSLNEQFF
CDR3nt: TGTGCCAGCAGCCAGACAGGGGGTTCTCTCAATGAGCAGTTCTTC

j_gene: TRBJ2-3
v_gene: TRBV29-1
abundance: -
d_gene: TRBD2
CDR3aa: CSVEGASGSATSTDTQYF
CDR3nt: TGCAGCGTTGAAGGGGCTAGCGGGAGCGCCACTAGCACAGATACGCAGTATTTT

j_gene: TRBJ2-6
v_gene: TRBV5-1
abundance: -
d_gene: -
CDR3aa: CASRAGANVLTF
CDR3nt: TGCGCCAGCAGGGCTGGGGCCAACGTCCTGACTTTC

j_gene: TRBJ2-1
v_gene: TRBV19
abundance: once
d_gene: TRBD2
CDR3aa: CASSIGTSGSSYNEQFF
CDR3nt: TGTGCCAGTAGTATTGGAACTAGCGGGAGCTCCTACAATGAGCAGTTCTTC

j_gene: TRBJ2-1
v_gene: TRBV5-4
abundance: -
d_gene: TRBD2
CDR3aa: CASSPPSGSNEQFF
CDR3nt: TGTGCCAGCAGCCCCCCTAGCGGGAGCAATGAGCAGTTCTTC

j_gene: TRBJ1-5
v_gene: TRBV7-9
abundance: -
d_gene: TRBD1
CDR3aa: CASSSYRGTHQPQHF
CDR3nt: TGTGCCAGCAGCTCATACAGGGGGACGCATCAGCCCCAGCATTTT

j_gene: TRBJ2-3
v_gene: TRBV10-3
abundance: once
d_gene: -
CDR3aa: CAISELSRLTTDTQYF
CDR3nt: TGTGCCATCAGTGAGCTCTCTAGACTCACCACAGATACGCAGTATTTT

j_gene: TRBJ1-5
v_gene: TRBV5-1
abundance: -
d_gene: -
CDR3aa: CASSHLGGVRSNQPQHF
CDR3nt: TGCGCCAGCAGCCACTTGGGAGGGGTCCGTAGCAATCAGCCCCAGCATTTT

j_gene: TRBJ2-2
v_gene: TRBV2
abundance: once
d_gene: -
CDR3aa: CASSGARARDGELFF
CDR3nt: TGTGCCAGCAGTGGGGCTAGAGCGAGGGACGGGGAGCTGTTTTTT

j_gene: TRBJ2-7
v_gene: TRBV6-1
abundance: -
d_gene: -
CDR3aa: CASSDQAPTYEQYF
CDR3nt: TGTGCCAGCAGTGATCAGGCGCCTACCTACGAGCAGTACTTC